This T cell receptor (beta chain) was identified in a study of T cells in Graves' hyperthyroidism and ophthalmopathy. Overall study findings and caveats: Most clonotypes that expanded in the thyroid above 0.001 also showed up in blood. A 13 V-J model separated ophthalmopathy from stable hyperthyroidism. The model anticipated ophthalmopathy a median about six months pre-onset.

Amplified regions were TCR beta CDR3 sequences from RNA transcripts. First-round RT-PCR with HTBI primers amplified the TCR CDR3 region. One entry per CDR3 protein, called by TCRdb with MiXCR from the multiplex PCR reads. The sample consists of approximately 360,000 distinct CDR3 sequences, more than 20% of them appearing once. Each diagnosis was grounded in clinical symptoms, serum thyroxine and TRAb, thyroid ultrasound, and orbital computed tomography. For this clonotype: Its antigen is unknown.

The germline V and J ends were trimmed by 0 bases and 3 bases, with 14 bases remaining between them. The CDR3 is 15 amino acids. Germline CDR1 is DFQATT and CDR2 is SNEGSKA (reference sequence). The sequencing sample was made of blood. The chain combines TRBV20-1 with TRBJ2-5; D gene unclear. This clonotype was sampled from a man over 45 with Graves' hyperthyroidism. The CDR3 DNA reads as TGCAGTGCTAGAGATGGGTCTAGTACGGAAGAGACCCAGTACTTC. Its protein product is CSARDGSSTEETQYF.